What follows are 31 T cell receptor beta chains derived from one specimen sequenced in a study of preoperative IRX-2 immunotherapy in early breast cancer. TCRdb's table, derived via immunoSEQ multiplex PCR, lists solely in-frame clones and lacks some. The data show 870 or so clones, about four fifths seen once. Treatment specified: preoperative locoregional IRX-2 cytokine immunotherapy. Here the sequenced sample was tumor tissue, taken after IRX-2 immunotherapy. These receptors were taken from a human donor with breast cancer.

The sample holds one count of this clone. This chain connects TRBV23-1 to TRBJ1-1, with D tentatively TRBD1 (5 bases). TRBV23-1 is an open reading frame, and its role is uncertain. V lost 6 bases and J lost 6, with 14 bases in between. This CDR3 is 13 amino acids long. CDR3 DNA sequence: TGCGCCAGCAGCCCTACGAGGGGATCTGAAGCTTTCTTT. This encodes CASSPTRGSEAFF.

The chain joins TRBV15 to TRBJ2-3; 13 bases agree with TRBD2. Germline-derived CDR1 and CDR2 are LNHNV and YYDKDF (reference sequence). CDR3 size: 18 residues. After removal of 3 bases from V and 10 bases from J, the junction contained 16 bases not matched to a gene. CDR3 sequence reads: CATSSFGLAGASIRPQYF. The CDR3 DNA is TGTGCCACCAGCAGCTTTGGACTAGCGGGAGCCTCCATTAGGCCGCAGTATTTT.

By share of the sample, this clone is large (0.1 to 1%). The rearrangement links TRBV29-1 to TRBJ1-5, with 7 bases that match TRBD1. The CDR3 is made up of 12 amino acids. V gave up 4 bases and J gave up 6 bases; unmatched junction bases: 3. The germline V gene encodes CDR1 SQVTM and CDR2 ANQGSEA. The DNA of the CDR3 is TGCAGCGTTGGGGACAGTGGTCAGCCCCAGCATTTT. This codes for CSVGDSGQPQHF. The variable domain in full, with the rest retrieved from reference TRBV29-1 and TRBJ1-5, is SAVISQKPSRDICQRGTSLTIQCQVDSQVTMMFWYRQQPGQSLTLIATANQGSEATYESGFVIDKFPISRPNLTFSTLTVSNMSPEDSSIYLCSVGDSGQPQHFGDGTRLSIL.

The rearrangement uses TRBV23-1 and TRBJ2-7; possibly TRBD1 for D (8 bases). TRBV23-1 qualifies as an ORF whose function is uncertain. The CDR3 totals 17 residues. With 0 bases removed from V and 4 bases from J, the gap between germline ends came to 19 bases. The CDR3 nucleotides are TGCGCCAGCAGTCAATCGGGAGGGGCAGGGGGCGCATACGAGCAGTACTTC. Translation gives CASSQSGGAGGAYEQYF.

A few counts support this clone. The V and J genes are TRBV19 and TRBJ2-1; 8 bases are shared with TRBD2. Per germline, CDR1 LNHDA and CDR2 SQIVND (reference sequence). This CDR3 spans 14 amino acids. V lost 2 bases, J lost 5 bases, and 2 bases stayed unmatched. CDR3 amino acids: CASSIRGGNNEQFF. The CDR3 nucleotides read TGTGCCAGTAGTATACGGGGGGGTAACAATGAGCAGTTCTTC.

The CDR3 reads CASSGGTHHTDEQYF. Written as DNA, the CDR3 is TGCGCCAGCAGCGGGGGGACCCACCACACTGACGAGCAGTACTTC. The V call is TRBV5-1, the J call TRBJ2-7, with a weak D call TRBD2 (6 bases). Germline-derived CDR1 and CDR2 are SGHRS and YFSETQ. Trimming removed 4 bases at V and 5 bases at J, with 19 bases between. The CDR3 has 15 residues.

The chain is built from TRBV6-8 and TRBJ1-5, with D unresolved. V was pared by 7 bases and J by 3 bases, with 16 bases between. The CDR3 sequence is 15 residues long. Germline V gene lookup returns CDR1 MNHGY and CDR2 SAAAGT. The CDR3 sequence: CASTDDAGPNQPQHF. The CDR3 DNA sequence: TGTGCCAGCACCGACGACGCGGGCCCCAATCAGCCCCAGCATTTT.

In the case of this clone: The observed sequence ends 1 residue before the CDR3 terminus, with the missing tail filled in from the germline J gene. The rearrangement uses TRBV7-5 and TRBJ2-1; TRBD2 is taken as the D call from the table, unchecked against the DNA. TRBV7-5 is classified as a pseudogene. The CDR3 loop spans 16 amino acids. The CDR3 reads CVRSLSAGGSYNEQFF. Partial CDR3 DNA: TGTGTCAGAAGCTTATCGGCGGGTGGGTCCTACAATGAGCAGTTC.

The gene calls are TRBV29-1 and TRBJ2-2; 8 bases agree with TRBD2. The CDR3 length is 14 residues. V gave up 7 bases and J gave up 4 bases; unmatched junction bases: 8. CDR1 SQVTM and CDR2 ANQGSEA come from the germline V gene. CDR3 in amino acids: CSARAGGGTGELFF. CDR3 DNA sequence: TGCAGCGCCCGGGCGGGAGGTGGCACCGGGGAGCTGTTTTTT.

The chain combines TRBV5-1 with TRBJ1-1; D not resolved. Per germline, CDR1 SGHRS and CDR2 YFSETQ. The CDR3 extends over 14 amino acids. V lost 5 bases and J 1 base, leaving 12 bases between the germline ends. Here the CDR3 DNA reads TGCGCCAGCAGAGTTGCAACGGGGAACACTGAAGCTTTCTTT. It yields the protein CASRVATGNTEAFF.

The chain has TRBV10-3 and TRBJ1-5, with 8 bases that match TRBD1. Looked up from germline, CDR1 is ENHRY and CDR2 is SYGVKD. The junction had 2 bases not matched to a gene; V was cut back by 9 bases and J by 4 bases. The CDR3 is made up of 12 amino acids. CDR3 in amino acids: CAIGQGNQPQHF. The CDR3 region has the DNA TGTGCCATAGGACAGGGTAATCAGCCCCAGCATTTT.

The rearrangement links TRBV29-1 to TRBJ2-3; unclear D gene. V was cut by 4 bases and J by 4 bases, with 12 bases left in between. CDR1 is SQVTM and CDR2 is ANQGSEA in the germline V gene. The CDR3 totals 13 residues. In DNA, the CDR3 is TGCAGCGTTGCTTACGGAAGTGCAGATACGCAGTATTTT. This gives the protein CSVAYGSADTQYF.

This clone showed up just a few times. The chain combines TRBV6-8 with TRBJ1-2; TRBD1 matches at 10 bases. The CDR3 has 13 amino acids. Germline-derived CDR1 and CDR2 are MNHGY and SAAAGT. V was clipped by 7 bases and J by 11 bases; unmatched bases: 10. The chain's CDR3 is CASTATGGIAYTF. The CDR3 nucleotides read TGTGCCAGCACCGCGACAGGGGGCATTGCATACACCTTC.

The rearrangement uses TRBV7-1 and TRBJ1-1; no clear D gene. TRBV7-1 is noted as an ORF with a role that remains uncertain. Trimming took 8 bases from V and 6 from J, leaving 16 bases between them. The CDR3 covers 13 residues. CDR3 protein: CASGPSRWAEAFF. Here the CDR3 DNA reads TGTGCCAGCGGCCCATCACGTTGGGCTGAAGCTTTCTTT.

CDR3 sequence: CASSVGLLSSYEQYF. The CDR3, as DNA: TGTGCCAGCAGCGTGGGACTTCTGAGCTCCTACGAGCAGTACTTC. The gene calls are TRBV9 and TRBJ2-7; D might be TRBD2 (6 bases). Germline values: CDR1 SGDLS, CDR2 YYNGEE. The CDR3 runs 15 residues. V was clipped by 2 bases and J by 0 bases, with 12 bases between them.

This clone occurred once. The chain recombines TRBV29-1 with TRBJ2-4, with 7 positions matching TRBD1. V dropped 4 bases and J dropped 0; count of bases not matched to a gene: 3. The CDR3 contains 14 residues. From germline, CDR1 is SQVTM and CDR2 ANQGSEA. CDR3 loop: CSVVKGAAKNIQYF. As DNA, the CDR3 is TGCAGCGTTGTTAAGGGGGCAGCCAAAAACATTCAGTACTTC.

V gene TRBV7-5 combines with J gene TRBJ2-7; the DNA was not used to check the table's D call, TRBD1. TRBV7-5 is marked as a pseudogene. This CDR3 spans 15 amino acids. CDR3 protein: CASSLGRTGNYEQYF. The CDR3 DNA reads TGTGCCAGCAGCTTAGGAAGGACAGGGAACTACGAGCAGTACTTC.

CDR3 region: CAIQVTPGELFF. CDR3 DNA sequence: TGTGCCATACAGGTGACCCCCGGGGAGCTGTTTTTT. The chain is built from TRBV28 and TRBJ2-2; D is perhaps TRBD1 (5 bases). The V end lost 10 bases, the J end lost 6 bases, and 12 bases lay between the germline ends. This CDR3 region has 12 residues. CDR1 MDHEN and CDR2 SYDVKM come from the germline V gene.

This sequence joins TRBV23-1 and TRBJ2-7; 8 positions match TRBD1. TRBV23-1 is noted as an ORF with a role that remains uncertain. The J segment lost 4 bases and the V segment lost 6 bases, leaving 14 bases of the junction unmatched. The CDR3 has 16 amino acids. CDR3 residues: CASSFPPRTGKYEQYF. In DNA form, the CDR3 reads TGCGCCAGCAGCTTTCCCCCGAGGACAGGGAAATACGAGCAGTACTTC.

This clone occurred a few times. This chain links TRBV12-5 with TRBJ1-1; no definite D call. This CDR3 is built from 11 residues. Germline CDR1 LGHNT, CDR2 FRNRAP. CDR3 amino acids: CASKIGTEAFF. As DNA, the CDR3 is TGTGCCAGCAAAATCGGGACTGAAGCTTTCTTT.

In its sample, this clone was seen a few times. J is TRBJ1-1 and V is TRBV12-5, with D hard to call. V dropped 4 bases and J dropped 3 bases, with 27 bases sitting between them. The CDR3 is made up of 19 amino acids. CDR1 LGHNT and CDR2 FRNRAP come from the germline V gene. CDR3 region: CASGSVRDGLSAKHTEAFF. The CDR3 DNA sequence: TGTGCTAGTGGTTCCGTCCGAGACGGTCTGTCCGCGAAGCACACTGAAGCTTTCTTT.

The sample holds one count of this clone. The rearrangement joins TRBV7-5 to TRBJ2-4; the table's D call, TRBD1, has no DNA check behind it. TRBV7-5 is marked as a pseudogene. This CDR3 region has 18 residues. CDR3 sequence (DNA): TGTGCCAGCAGAAAAAACCCGGGACACCAGAACAGCGGAGACATTCAGTACTTC. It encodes CASRKNPGHQNSGDIQYF.

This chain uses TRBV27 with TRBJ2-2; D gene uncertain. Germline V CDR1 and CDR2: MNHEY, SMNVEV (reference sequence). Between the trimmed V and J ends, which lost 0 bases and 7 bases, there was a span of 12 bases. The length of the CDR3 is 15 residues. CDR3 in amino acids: CASSLSVGSVGELFF. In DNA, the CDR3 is TGTGCCAGCAGTTTATCGGTGGGTTCGGTCGGGGAGCTGTTTTTT.

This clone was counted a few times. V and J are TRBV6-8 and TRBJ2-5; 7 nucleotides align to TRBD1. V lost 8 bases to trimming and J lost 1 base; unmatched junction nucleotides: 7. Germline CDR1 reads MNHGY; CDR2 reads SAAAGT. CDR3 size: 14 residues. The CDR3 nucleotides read TGTGCCAGCGGCCGGACAGGCCCCCAAGAGACCCAGTACTTC. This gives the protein CASGRTGPQETQYF.

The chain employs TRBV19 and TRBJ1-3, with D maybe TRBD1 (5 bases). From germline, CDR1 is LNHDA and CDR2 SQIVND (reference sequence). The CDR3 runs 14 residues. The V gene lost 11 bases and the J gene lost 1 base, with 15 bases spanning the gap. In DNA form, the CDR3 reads TGTGCCGCAGGCGGGGGTCTTTCTGGAAACACCATATATTTT. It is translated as CAAGGGLSGNTIYF.

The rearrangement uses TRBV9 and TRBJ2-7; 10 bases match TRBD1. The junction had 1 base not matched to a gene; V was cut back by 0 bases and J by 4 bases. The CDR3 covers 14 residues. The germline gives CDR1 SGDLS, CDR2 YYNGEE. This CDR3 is CASSVGDRGYEQYF. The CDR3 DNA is TGTGCCAGCAGCGTAGGGGACAGGGGTTACGAGCAGTACTTC.

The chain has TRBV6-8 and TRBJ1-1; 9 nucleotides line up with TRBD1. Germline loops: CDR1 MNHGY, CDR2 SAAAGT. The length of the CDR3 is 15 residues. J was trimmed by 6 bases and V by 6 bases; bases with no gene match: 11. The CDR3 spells CASRGTGSSSAEAFF. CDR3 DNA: TGTGCCAGCAGAGGGACAGGGTCGAGTAGCGCTGAAGCTTTCTTT.

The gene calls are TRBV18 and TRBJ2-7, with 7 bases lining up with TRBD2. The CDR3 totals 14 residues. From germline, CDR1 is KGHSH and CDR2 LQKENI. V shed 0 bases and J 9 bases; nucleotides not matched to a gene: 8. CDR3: CASSPPGGTLGQYF. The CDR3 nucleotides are TGTGCCAGCTCACCACCGGGGGGGACTCTCGGGCAGTACTTC.

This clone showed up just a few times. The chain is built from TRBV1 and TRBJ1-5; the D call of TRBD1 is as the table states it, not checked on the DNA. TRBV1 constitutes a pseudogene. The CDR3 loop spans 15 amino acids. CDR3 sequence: CASSQGQGYFQPQHF. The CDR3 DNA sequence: TGCGCCAGCAGCCAAGGCCAGGGATATTTTCAGCCCCAGCATTTT.

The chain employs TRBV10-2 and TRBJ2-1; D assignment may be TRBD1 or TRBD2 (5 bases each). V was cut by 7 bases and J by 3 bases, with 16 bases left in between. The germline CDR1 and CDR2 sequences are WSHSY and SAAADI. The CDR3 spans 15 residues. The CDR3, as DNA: TGCGCCAGCATCAAGCCGGGGCCCTTCTACAATGAGCAGTTCTTC. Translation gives CASIKPGPFYNEQFF.

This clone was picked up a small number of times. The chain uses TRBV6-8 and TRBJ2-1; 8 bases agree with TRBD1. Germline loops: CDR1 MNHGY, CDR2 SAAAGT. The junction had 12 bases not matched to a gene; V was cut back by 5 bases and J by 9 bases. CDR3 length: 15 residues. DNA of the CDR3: TGTGCCAGCAGTGCTGCTCCCAGGGGGCAGAGTGAGCAGTTCTTC. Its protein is CASSAAPRGQSEQFF.